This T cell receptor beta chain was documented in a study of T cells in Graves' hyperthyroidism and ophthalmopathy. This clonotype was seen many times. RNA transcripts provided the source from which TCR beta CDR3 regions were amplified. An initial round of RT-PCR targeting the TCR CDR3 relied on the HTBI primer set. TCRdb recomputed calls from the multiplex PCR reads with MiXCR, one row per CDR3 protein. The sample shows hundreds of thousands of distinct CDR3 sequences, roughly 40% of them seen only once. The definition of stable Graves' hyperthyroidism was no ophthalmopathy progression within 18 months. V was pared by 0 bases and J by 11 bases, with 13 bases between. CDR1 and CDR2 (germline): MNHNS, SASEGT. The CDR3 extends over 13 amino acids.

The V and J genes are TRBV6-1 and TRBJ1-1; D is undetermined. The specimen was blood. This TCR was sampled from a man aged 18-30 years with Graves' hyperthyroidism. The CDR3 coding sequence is TGTGCCAGCAGTGAAGCTATGGAGAGTCTGGCTTTCTTT. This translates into CASSEAMESLAFF.